A selection of T cell receptor beta chains follows, all from one sample in a study of T cell responses to AZD1222 COVID-19 vaccine. Clones were read by immunoSEQ multiplex PCR, and TCRdb kept only the in-frame ones, dropping some. The sample lists about 130,000 clones; under 95% were seen once. Sequencing was performed on peripheral blood, taken on day 0 of AZD1222 vaccination. The receptors were sampled from an adult in good health. Both conserved end residues are part of each CDR3. D genes are given only for firm matches. A row's size may be missing; if present it is once, few, many or a size class.

j_call clone_size v_call d_call cdr3_nt cdr3_aa
TRBJ2-7 - TRBV18 - TGTGCCAGCTCACCACCCGGGACAAATCGGGACTACGAGCAGTACTTC CASSPPGTNRDYEQYF
TRBJ2-3 - TRBV2 TRBD1 TGTGCCAGCAGTCAACAGGGGGATACGCAGTATTTT CASSQQGDTQYF
TRBJ1-2 - TRBV7-9 - TGTGCCAGCAGCCCTTCAGGTAGCTATGGCTACACCTTC CASSPSGSYGYTF
TRBJ1-1 - TRBV12-3/TRBV12-4 - TGTGCCACGACGGGAGGGAACACTGAAGCTTTCTTT CATTGGNTEAFF
TRBJ1-5 - TRBV19 - TGTGCCAGTAGTCCCACAGGTCCCGGCGGGACCCAGCATTTT CASSPTGPGGTQHF
TRBJ1-6 - TRBV4-1 - TGCGCCAGCAGCCCGGGGGCGAATTCACCCCTCCACTTT CASSPGANSPLHF
TRBJ2-1 - TRBV12-3/TRBV12-4 - TGTGCCAGCAGCCCTCTGGGAGAGCAGTTCTTC CASSPLGEQFF
TRBJ2-7 - TRBV9 TRBD2 TGTGCCAGCAGCTCAACTAGCGGGGGACGCTACGAGCAGTACTTC CASSSTSGGRYEQYF
TRBJ1-6 - TRBV3-1/TRBV3-2 - TGTGCCAGCAGCCAGTTGAGCCCCCCTAGCTCACCCCTCCACTTT CASSQLSPPSSPLHF
TRBJ2-2 - TRBV7-7 - TGTGCTAGCAGCTTACGGTCCGGGACTAACACCGGGGAGCTGTTTTTT CASSLRSGTNTGELFF
TRBJ1-2 - TRBV5-1 - TGCGCCAGCAGCTTGGCCTCTACAGCTCTCAACTATGGCTACACCTTC CASSLASTALNYGYTF
TRBJ2-1 once TRBV10-3 TRBD2 TGTGCCATCAGTGAATACAGCGGGGGGACATACAATGAGCAGTTCTTC CAISEYSGGTYNEQFF
TRBJ2-2 few TRBV28 - TGTGCCAGCAGTGGTCAGGGGACCAACACCGGGGAGCTGTTTTTT CASSGQGTNTGELFF